This is a list of T cell receptor beta chains from one sample in a study of blood T cell repertoires in COVID-19. This table comes from immunoSEQ multiplex PCR, and its TCRdb copy is limited to in-frame clones, with some not included. Of more than 150,000 clones listed, about 85% are singletons. The source material was peripheral blood. These receptors originate from a woman of 80 years or more with acute or convalescent COVID-19. The CDR3 runs from the conserved cysteine through the conserved F or W. Only some rows state a clone size, as once, few, many or a class for expanded clones.

V | length | size | CDR3
TRBV5-6 | 14 | NA | CASSSLRAYTEAFF
TRBV5-8 | 14 | NA | CASSLQGAFREQYF
TRBV19 | 13 | NA | CASSPFPNYGYTF
TRBV6-5 | 14 | once | CASEQGRAIKTQYF
TRBV12-5 | 14 | once | CASGFPGQGGPLHF
TRBV15 | 15 | few | CATSSRGGDTGELFF
TRBV7-8 | 15 | NA | CASSLSRESSYEQYF
TRBV6-1 | 16 | NA | CASSEAGAGGPDTQYF
TRBV4-1 | 11 | NA | CASSGGGGYTF
TRBV6-2/TRBV6-3 | 17 | few | CASSYTASGGDYNEQFF
TRBV6-2/TRBV6-3 | 12 | once | CASSRPLGEQYF
TRBV9 | 16 | NA | CASSVVAGGRRDTQYF
TRBV5-1 | 15 | NA | CASSLEGPGHEKLFF
TRBV2 | 17 | NA | CASTQGVLGGANYGYTF
TRBV2 | 14 | NA | CASSALTGSGGYTF
TRBV6-5 | 14 | few | CASTLGTENSPLHF
TRBV6-5 | 11 | NA | CASSFLGELFF
TRBV19 | 14 | NA | CASDRVSGANVLTF
TRBV5-4 | 14 | NA | CASSSGGSGEKLFF
TRBV19 | 13 | NA | CASSSGVENEQYF
TRBV6-2/TRBV6-3 | 12 | NA | CASSYPSSGKYF
TRBV30 | 14 | NA | CAWSLTTDSTGYTF
TRBV5-1 | 13 | NA | CASKGQSNEKLFF
TRBV25-1 | 15 | NA | CASRTSGFLADTQYF
TRBV7-2 | 16 | NA | CASSLLSGRRQETQYF
TRBV5-4 | 14 | NA | CASSPTSGGETQYF
TRBV12-3/TRBV12-4 | 13 | NA | CASSTGTGIEAFF
TRBV7-9 | 15 | NA | CASSQSGLAGAGQFF
TRBV28 | 11 | NA | CASSSGYEQYF
TRBV3-1/TRBV3-2 | 15 | NA | CASSQRGALGGGYTF
TRBV19 | 14 | NA | CASRKAGGRHEQYF
TRBV14 | 14 | NA | CASSLLGSGNTIYF
TRBV18 | 14 | NA | CASSPAGGSTEAFF
TRBV7-9 | 17 | NA | CASSLVSGTTNTGELFF
TRBV19 | 16 | NA | CASSHSLAGHTGELFF
TRBV7-8 | 14 | NA | CASSTSGVSHGYTF
TRBV25-1 | 13 | once | CASRGTGNYGYTF